The rows below give T cell receptor beta chains drawn from one sample of a study of blood T cell repertoires in COVID-19. Libraries were prepared by immunoSEQ multiplex PCR; TCRdb keeps only in-frame clonotypes and omits some of them. The sample has about 150,000 clones, 84% seen once. Sequencing was carried out using peripheral blood. The receptors derive from a human donor in a cohort sampled during active COVID-19. CDR3s include the opening cysteine and the closing phenylalanine or tryptophan. The order of the fields is V gene, D gene, clone size, J gene, CDR3 DNA, CDR3 protein. A D gene is named only where the DNA matches it firmly. Clone size is stated in some rows and not others, as once, few, many or a class when expanded.

>TRBV4-2|-|-|TRBJ2-5
TGTGCCAGCAGCCAAGTCAGAGGGCAAGAGACCCAGTACTTC
CASSQVRGQETQYF
>TRBV6-5|-|once|TRBJ2-1
TGTGCCAGCAGGGGGACTTCGGATGAGCAGTTCTTC
CASRGTSDEQFF
>TRBV7-9|TRBD1|-|TRBJ1-1
TGTGCCGGACATAAATCAGGGGGCGGTGCTTTCTTT
CAGHKSGGGAFF
>TRBV2|TRBD1|-|TRBJ1-5
TGTGCCAGCAGACGGACAGGGGTCGAGAATCAGCCCCAGCATTTT
CASRRTGVENQPQHF
>TRBV24-1|TRBD1|-|TRBJ1-1
TGTGCCACCCAGGGACAGGGGGCTGGAGAAGCTTTCTTT
CATQGQGAGEAFF
>TRBV19|TRBD1|-|TRBJ1-2
TGTGCCAGTACCGAGACAGGGGGCTATGGCTACACCTTC
CASTETGGYGYTF
>TRBV4-3|TRBD2|-|TRBJ2-3
TGCGCCAGCAGCCAAGATCCAGCGGGAGGCACAGATACGCAGTATTTT
CASSQDPAGGTDTQYF
>TRBV11-3|TRBD1|-|TRBJ1-6
TGTGCCAGCAGCCCAAGGACAGGGAGTAATTCACCCCTCCACTTT
CASSPRTGSNSPLHF
>TRBV5-1|TRBD2|once|TRBJ2-1
TGCGCCAGCAAGGAACTAGCGGGGGAAGACAATGAGCAGTTCTTC
CASKELAGEDNEQFF
>TRBV3-1/TRBV3-2|-|once|TRBJ2-1
TGTGCCAGCAGCCACCTAGGACCCTGGGGGGATGAGCAGTTCTTC
CASSHLGPWGDEQFF
>TRBV6-1|-|once|TRBJ1-2
TGTGCCAGCAGTTCGGACAATCCCCCAGGCTACACCTTC
CASSSDNPPGYTF